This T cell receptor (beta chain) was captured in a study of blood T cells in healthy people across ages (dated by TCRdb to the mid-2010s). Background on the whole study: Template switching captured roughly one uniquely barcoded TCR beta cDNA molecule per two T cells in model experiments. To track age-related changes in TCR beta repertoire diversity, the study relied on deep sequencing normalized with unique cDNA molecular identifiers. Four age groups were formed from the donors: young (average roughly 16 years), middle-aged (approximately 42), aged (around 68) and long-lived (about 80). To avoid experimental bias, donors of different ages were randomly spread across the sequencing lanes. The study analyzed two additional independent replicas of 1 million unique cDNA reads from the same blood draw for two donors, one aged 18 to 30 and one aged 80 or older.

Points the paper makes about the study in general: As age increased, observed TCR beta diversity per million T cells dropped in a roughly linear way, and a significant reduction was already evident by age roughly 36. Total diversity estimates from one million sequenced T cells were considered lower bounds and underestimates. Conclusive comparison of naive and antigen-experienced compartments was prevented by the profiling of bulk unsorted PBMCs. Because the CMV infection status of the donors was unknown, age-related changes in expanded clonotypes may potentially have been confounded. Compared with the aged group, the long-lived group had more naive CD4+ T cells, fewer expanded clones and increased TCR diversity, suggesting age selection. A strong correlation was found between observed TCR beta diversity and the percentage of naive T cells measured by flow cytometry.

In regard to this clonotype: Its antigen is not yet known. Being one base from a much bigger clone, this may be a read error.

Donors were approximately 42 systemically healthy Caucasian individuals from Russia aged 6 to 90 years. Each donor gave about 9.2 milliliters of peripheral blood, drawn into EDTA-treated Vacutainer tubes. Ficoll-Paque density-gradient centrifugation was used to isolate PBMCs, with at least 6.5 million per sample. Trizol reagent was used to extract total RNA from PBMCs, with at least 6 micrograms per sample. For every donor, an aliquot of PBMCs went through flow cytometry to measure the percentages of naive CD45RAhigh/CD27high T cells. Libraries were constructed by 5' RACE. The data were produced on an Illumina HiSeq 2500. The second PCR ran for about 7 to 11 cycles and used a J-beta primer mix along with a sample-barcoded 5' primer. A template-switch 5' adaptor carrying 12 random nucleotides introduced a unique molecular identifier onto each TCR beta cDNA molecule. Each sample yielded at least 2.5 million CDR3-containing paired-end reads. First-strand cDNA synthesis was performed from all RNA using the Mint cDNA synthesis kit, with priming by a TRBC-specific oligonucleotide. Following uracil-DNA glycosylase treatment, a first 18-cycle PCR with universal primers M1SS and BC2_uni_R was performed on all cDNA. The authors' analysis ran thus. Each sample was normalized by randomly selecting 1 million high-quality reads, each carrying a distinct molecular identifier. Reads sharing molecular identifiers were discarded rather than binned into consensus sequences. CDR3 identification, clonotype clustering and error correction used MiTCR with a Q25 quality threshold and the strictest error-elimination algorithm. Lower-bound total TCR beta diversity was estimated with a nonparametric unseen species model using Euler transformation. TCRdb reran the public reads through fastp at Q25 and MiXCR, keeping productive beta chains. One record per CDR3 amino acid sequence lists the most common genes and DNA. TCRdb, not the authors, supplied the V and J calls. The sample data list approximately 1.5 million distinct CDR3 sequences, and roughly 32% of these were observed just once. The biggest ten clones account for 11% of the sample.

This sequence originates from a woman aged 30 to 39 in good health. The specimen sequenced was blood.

The CDR3 reads as follows: CASSRTGTRFLSEQFF. The DNA sequence reads TGCGCCAGCAGCAGGACCGGGACTAGGTTCCTCAGTGAGCAGTTCTTC. The chain couples TRBV5-1 to TRBJ2-1, and 8 junction bases match TRBD2. The germline V end is reduced by 4 bases and the J end by 9 bases; junction bases left unmatched: 15. The CDR3 runs 16 residues from the cysteine to the phenylalanine. Just the 48-base CDR3 DNA is kept, in frame starting at base 1. The germline V gene encodes CDR1 SGHRS and CDR2 YFSETQ.